This is a list of T cell receptor beta chains from one sample in a study of regulatory T cells in long-lasting Graves disease. MiXCR, applied by TCRdb to the multiplex PCR reads, yields one record per CDR3 protein. The sample lists hundreds of thousands of distinct CDR3 sequences, around a fifth seen once, with 25% to 30% in the top ten. This sample comprised peripheral blood mononuclear cells (PBMCs), obtained when the disease was refractory, from a patient treated with antithyroid drugs. The receptors originated from a female donor with Graves disease. CDR3s include the opening cysteine and the closing phenylalanine or tryptophan.

j_gene,v_gene,CDR3aa
TRBJ1-5,TRBV12-3/TRBV12-4,CASSFAPNQPQHF
TRBJ1-5,TRBV20-1,CSAQKMAVGGNQPQHF
TRBJ1-2,TRBV20-1,CSASPGQGNYGYTF
TRBJ2-7,TRBV10-3,CAISDLTSGSGYEQYF
TRBJ2-6,TRBV10-3,CAISEGPAAGANVLTF
TRBJ1-5,TRBV6-1,CASSEWSRNQPQHF
TRBJ1-5,TRBV24-1,CATSVAGYQPQHF
TRBJ1-5,TRBV7-9,CASSSGRVGGRNQPQHF
TRBJ1-1,TRBV19,CASSMRWDTEAFF
TRBJ1-5,TRBV29-1,CSVGGTDQPQHF
TRBJ2-6,TRBV20-1,CSASPRSGANVLTF
TRBJ1-2,TRBV12-5,CASGLRPDYGYTF
TRBJ1-5,TRBV7-9,CASSLGTDRGSVYWNQPQHF
TRBJ2-7,TRBV20-1,CSASSGTGGRSYEQYF
TRBJ1-5,TRBV10-3,CAISESSSGRPYSNQPQHF
TRBJ1-4,TRBV11-2,CASSLERNEKLFF
TRBJ2-5,TRBV30,CAWSYVETQYF
TRBJ2-2,TRBV20-1,CSARDGTTGELFF
TRBJ2-7,TRBV12-3/TRBV12-4,CASGPRGYEQYF
TRBJ1-5,TRBV6-1,CAIGGGANQPQHF
TRBJ2-5,TRBV7-9,CASSLRAGNQETQYF
TRBJ1-6,TRBV11-2,CASSTRISIQNIYNSPLHF
TRBJ2-7,TRBV4-1,CASSQEAAGDRRQYF
TRBJ1-5,TRBV30,CAWRDPNNQPQHF
TRBJ1-1,TRBV7-9,CASSAPETGVNTEAFF
TRBJ1-1,TRBV7-9,CASSSPLGSTNTEAFF
TRBJ2-5,TRBV7-2,CASSLPPIVTQYF
TRBJ1-4,TRBV30,CAWNSRVDEKLFF
TRBJ1-1,TRBV10-3,CAISGQGDSGGNTEAFF
TRBJ2-6,TRBV11-3,CASSFPWGTGANVLTF
TRBJ1-6,TRBV3-1,CASSQAGQGDSPLHF
TRBJ1-5,TRBV11-2,CASSCPKMEEPSNQPQHF
TRBJ1-5,TRBV7-8,CASSTYRERSNQPQHF
TRBJ1-5,TRBV12-3/TRBV12-4,CASKSTGDNQPQHF
TRBJ2-5,TRBV3-1,CASSLGTPGETQYF
TRBJ1-1,TRBV28,CASMDRFDDTEAFF
TRBJ1-5,TRBV4-1,CASSLSRQWNQPQHF
TRBJ2-1,TRBV12-3/TRBV12-4,CAGRGTSQREGEQFF
TRBJ1-1,TRBV6-2/TRBV6-3,CASSRTMNTEAFF
TRBJ2-1,TRBV28,CASRGTGGPLHNEQFF
TRBJ1-6,TRBV27,CASSFRGGINSPLHF
TRBJ1-1,TRBV19,CASTDRARTEAFF
TRBJ2-1,TRBV12-3/TRBV12-4,CASNGGGPYNEQFF
TRBJ1-1,TRBV18,CASSPYTGENTEAFF
TRBJ2-7,TRBV18,CASSPGQPHYEQYF
TRBJ2-1,TRBV30,CAWTGSYNEQFF